This TCR beta chain was identified during a study of blood T cell repertoires in COVID-19. Study context: Collection of acute and convalescent COVID-19 samples took place in the United States, Italy and Spain. In each case, the material was cDNA or gDNA derived from T cells, B-cell-depleted T cells, or PBMCs.

In the original processing: Quantification of nucleated cells was approximated via reference gene primer amplification. Libraries were prepared by immunoSEQ multiplex PCR; TCRdb keeps only in-frame clonotypes and omits some of them. V, J and clone size reflect that table, while D and trimming were determined from the DNA. Of tens of thousands of clones in the sample, around 91% were seen once. V trimming: 0 bases; J trimming: 6 bases; junction bases outside the gene matches: 2. Germline CDR1 is WNHNN and CDR2 is SYGVQD (reference sequence). The CDR3 length is 14 residues. The sequence came from a human donor in a cohort sampled during active COVID-19. V gene TRBV10-1 combines with J gene TRBJ2-7; TRBD1 aligns across 10 bases. Sequences were obtained from peripheral blood. CDR3 sequence reads: CASSESGTGVEQYF. In DNA form, the CDR3 reads TGCGCCAGCAGTGAGTCCGGGACAGGGGTCGAGCAGTACTTC.